A selection of T cell receptor beta chains follows, all from one sample in a study of T-cell memory formation after mild COVID-19. MiXCR was run by TCRdb on the 5' RACE reads, yielding one entry per CDR3 protein. The data hold more than 80,000 distinct CDR3 sequences, with over 15% observed a single time. Sequenced input: PBMCs or a T cell subset sorted from them (not recorded which). These receptors all stem from an adult woman who had mild COVID-19 (a few samples of this study predate the infection). Cell type and time point are not known. Both conserved end residues are part of each CDR3. The order of the fields is clone size, J gene, V gene, D gene, CDR3 protein, CDR3 DNA. D genes are given only for firm matches. Part of the rows lack a size; the others show once, few, many or a class for expanded clones.

clone_size: .
j_call: TRBJ1-6
v_call: TRBV15
d_call: .
cdr3_aa: CATSSRQDSPLHF
cdr3_nt: TGTGCCACCAGCAGTCGACAGGATTCACCCCTCCACTTT

clone_size: .
j_call: TRBJ1-2
v_call: TRBV28
d_call: .
cdr3_aa: CASSSRGPQEQYGYTF
cdr3_nt: TGTGCCAGCAGTTCTCGTGGGCCCCAGGAGCAATATGGCTACACCTTC

clone_size: .
j_call: TRBJ2-3
v_call: TRBV12-3/TRBV12-4
d_call: .
cdr3_aa: CASSHSDTQYF
cdr3_nt: TGTGCCAGCAGTCATTCAGATACGCAGTATTTT

clone_size: .
j_call: TRBJ1-4
v_call: TRBV4-1
d_call: .
cdr3_aa: CASRERSFGELFF
cdr3_nt: TGCGCCAGCCGGGAAAGGAGCTTTGGGGAACTGTTTTTT

clone_size: .
j_call: TRBJ2-1
v_call: TRBV7-2
d_call: TRBD2
cdr3_aa: CASSFRALAGGVYNEQFF
cdr3_nt: TGTGCCAGCAGCTTCCGTGCCCTAGCGGGAGGGGTATACAATGAGCAGTTCTTC

clone_size: few
j_call: TRBJ1-2
v_call: TRBV21-1
d_call: .
cdr3_aa: CASSKRTAGQYGYTF
cdr3_nt: TGTGCCAGCAGCAAAAGGACGGCAGGGCAATATGGCTACACCTTC

clone_size: once
j_call: TRBJ2-5
v_call: TRBV7-9
d_call: TRBD1
cdr3_aa: CASSLVPDRGQETQYF
cdr3_nt: TGTGCCAGCAGCTTAGTTCCGGACAGGGGGCAAGAGACCCAGTACTTC

clone_size: .
j_call: TRBJ2-5
v_call: TRBV30
d_call: TRBD2
cdr3_aa: CAWSGTRQETQYF
cdr3_nt: TGTGCCTGGAGTGGGACTAGACAGGAGACCCAGTACTTC

clone_size: few
j_call: TRBJ2-7
v_call: TRBV4-1
d_call: TRBD1
cdr3_aa: CASSLGQDFAYEQYF
cdr3_nt: TGCGCCAGCAGCCTCGGACAGGATTTCGCCTACGAGCAGTACTTC

clone_size: few
j_call: TRBJ2-3
v_call: TRBV4-2
d_call: TRBD2
cdr3_aa: CASSQVAVAGVGGTQYF
cdr3_nt: TGTGCCAGCAGCCAAGTAGCGGTAGCGGGAGTGGGTGGTACGCAGTATTTT

clone_size: .
j_call: TRBJ2-7
v_call: TRBV29-1
d_call: TRBD1
cdr3_aa: CSVVKRDRALTYEQYF
cdr3_nt: TGCAGCGTTGTTAAGAGGGACAGGGCCCTGACCTACGAGCAGTACTTC

clone_size: .
j_call: TRBJ2-1
v_call: TRBV7-8
d_call: TRBD2
cdr3_aa: CASSLRARTSGVDNEQFF
cdr3_nt: TGTGCCAGCAGCCTTAGGGCCCGGACTAGCGGGGTTGACAATGAGCAGTTCTTC

clone_size: .
j_call: TRBJ2-5
v_call: TRBV7-8
d_call: TRBD2
cdr3_aa: CASSLGLAGGPGETQYF
cdr3_nt: TGTGCCAGCAGCTTGGGACTAGCGGGAGGGCCGGGGGAGACCCAGTACTTC

clone_size: .
j_call: TRBJ2-2
v_call: TRBV6-2/TRBV6-3
d_call: .
cdr3_aa: CASRLGRADTGELFF
cdr3_nt: TGTGCCAGCAGGTTGGGTAGGGCCGACACCGGGGAGCTGTTTTTT

clone_size: .
j_call: TRBJ1-2
v_call: TRBV7-9
d_call: TRBD1
cdr3_aa: CASSLQGVDNYGYTF
cdr3_nt: TGTGCCAGCAGCTTACAGGGGGTGGATAACTATGGCTACACCTTC

clone_size: few
j_call: TRBJ1-1
v_call: TRBV4-1
d_call: .
cdr3_aa: CASSPFADLNTEAFF
cdr3_nt: TGCGCCAGCAGCCCGTTCGCAGACTTGAACACTGAAGCTTTCTTT

clone_size: medium-sized
j_call: TRBJ2-1
v_call: TRBV27
d_call: TRBD2
cdr3_aa: CASRWTSGVYNEQFF
cdr3_nt: TGTGCCAGCAGGTGGACTAGCGGAGTTTACAATGAGCAGTTCTTC

clone_size: .
j_call: TRBJ2-5
v_call: TRBV15
d_call: .
cdr3_aa: CATSGPRWGTQYF
cdr3_nt: TGTGCCACCAGCGGCCCCAGGTGGGGGACCCAGTACTTC

clone_size: .
j_call: TRBJ1-5
v_call: TRBV7-8
d_call: .
cdr3_aa: CASSISTGPYSNQPQHF
cdr3_nt: TGTGCCAGCAGTATCTCTACGGGTCCTTATAGCAATCAGCCCCAGCATTTT

clone_size: few
j_call: TRBJ2-3
v_call: TRBV20-1
d_call: TRBD2
cdr3_aa: CSARDLLGIGTTRDTQYF
cdr3_nt: TGCAGTGCTAGAGATTTGCTTGGGATCGGGACTACTCGGGATACGCAGTATTTT

clone_size: .
j_call: TRBJ2-3
v_call: TRBV7-2
d_call: TRBD1
cdr3_aa: CASSRQGPDTQYF
cdr3_nt: TGTGCCAGCAGCCGACAGGGACCAGATACGCAGTATTTT

clone_size: few
j_call: TRBJ1-2
v_call: TRBV2
d_call: .
cdr3_aa: CASSDRTNYGYTF
cdr3_nt: TGTGCCAGCAGTGACAGGACTAACTATGGCTACACCTTC

clone_size: .
j_call: TRBJ2-3
v_call: TRBV11-2
d_call: .
cdr3_aa: CASSLRVGLLGTDTQYF
cdr3_nt: TGTGCCAGCAGCTTAAGGGTTGGCCTGCTGGGCACAGATACGCAGTATTTT

clone_size: many
j_call: TRBJ2-4
v_call: TRBV15
d_call: .
cdr3_aa: CATSKGDSKNIQYF
cdr3_nt: TGTGCCACCAGCAAAGGAGATTCCAAAAACATTCAGTACTTC

clone_size: few
j_call: TRBJ2-7
v_call: TRBV7-9
d_call: TRBD2
cdr3_aa: CASSPAGSGSSYEQYF
cdr3_nt: TGTGCCAGCAGTCCAGCGGGTAGCGGGAGCTCCTACGAGCAGTACTTC

clone_size: .
j_call: TRBJ2-1
v_call: TRBV19
d_call: TRBD2
cdr3_aa: CASSIVLLAGGPQDEQFF
cdr3_nt: TGTGCCAGTAGTATAGTTTTACTAGCGGGGGGGCCACAAGATGAGCAGTTCTTC

clone_size: few
j_call: TRBJ2-7
v_call: TRBV27
d_call: .
cdr3_aa: CASSQGGQTYEQYF
cdr3_nt: TGTGCCAGCAGTCAGGGGGGGCAGACCTACGAGCAGTACTTC

clone_size: .
j_call: TRBJ1-5
v_call: TRBV24-1
d_call: .
cdr3_aa: CATSDSGQPQHF
cdr3_nt: TGTGCCACCAGTGACTCAGGTCAGCCCCAGCATTTT

clone_size: few
j_call: TRBJ2-2
v_call: TRBV7-9
d_call: TRBD1
cdr3_aa: CASSRTGGSAELFF
cdr3_nt: TGTGCCAGCAGCCGCACAGGGGGATCCGCGGAGCTGTTTTTT

clone_size: .
j_call: TRBJ2-7
v_call: TRBV29-1
d_call: TRBD1
cdr3_aa: CSVDGTGGYEQYF
cdr3_nt: TGCAGCGTTGATGGTACAGGGGGCTACGAGCAGTACTTC

clone_size: few
j_call: TRBJ2-1
v_call: TRBV6-5
d_call: .
cdr3_aa: CASSYSAGNEQFF
cdr3_nt: TGTGCCAGCAGTTACTCGGCGGGCAATGAGCAGTTCTTC

clone_size: .
j_call: TRBJ2-7
v_call: TRBV12-3/TRBV12-4
d_call: .
cdr3_aa: CATSRGRESDEQYF
cdr3_nt: TGTGCCACCTCCCGGGGCCGGGAATCGGACGAGCAGTACTTC

clone_size: .
j_call: TRBJ1-5
v_call: TRBV7-2
d_call: .
cdr3_aa: CASSLGSFSFGDQPQHF
cdr3_nt: TGTGCCAGCAGCCTAGGGTCTTTCTCCTTCGGCGATCAGCCCCAGCATTTT

clone_size: few
j_call: TRBJ2-5
v_call: TRBV4-1
d_call: .
cdr3_aa: CASSQESGTYQETQYF
cdr3_nt: TGCGCCAGCAGCCAAGAATCGGGGACATACCAAGAGACCCAGTACTTC

clone_size: .
j_call: TRBJ1-1
v_call: TRBV5-6
d_call: .
cdr3_aa: CASSLMQNTEAFF
cdr3_nt: TGTGCCAGCAGCTTGATGCAGAACACTGAAGCTTTCTTT

clone_size: .
j_call: TRBJ2-7
v_call: TRBV4-2
d_call: .
cdr3_aa: CASSQDVGSNEQYF
cdr3_nt: TGTGCCAGCAGCCAAGATGTAGGATCGAACGAGCAGTACTTC

clone_size: .
j_call: TRBJ1-6
v_call: TRBV2
d_call: .
cdr3_aa: CASNGRVNSPLHF
cdr3_nt: TGTGCCAGCAACGGCAGGGTCAATTCACCCCTCCACTTT

clone_size: many
j_call: TRBJ2-2
v_call: TRBV5-1
d_call: .
cdr3_aa: CASSFSWGSAGELFF
cdr3_nt: TGCGCCAGCAGCTTTTCTTGGGGGTCCGCCGGGGAGCTGTTTTTT

clone_size: .
j_call: TRBJ2-5
v_call: TRBV4-1
d_call: TRBD2
cdr3_aa: CASSPGLAGGIMETQYF
cdr3_nt: TGCGCCAGCAGCCCAGGACTAGCGGGGGGAATTATGGAGACCCAGTACTTC

clone_size: .
j_call: TRBJ2-3
v_call: TRBV13
d_call: .
cdr3_aa: CASSFQAGDTQYF
cdr3_nt: TGTGCCAGCAGCTTCCAGGCGGGAGATACGCAGTATTTT

clone_size: few
j_call: TRBJ2-7
v_call: TRBV18
d_call: .
cdr3_aa: CASSPSRRGPYEQYF
cdr3_nt: TGTGCCAGCTCACCATCTCGCCGCGGCCCCTACGAGCAGTACTTC

clone_size: few
j_call: TRBJ1-1
v_call: TRBV20-1
d_call: .
cdr3_aa: CSADWNTEAFF
cdr3_nt: TGCAGTGCTGATTGGAACACTGAAGCTTTCTTT

clone_size: few
j_call: TRBJ1-1
v_call: TRBV20-1
d_call: .
cdr3_aa: CSASSPPLRDNTEAFF
cdr3_nt: TGCAGTGCTAGTAGCCCGCCGCTTAGGGATAACACTGAAGCTTTCTTT

clone_size: few
j_call: TRBJ2-2
v_call: TRBV2
d_call: TRBD1
cdr3_aa: CASSIGQGSTGELFF
cdr3_nt: TGTGCCAGCAGCATCGGACAGGGGTCGACCGGGGAGCTGTTTTTT

clone_size: few
j_call: TRBJ2-1
v_call: TRBV7-9
d_call: .
cdr3_aa: CASRGLVRTYNEQFF
cdr3_nt: TGTGCCAGCAGGGGACTTGTTAGGACCTACAATGAGCAGTTCTTC

clone_size: few
j_call: TRBJ2-2
v_call: TRBV7-7
d_call: TRBD1
cdr3_aa: CASSLYPGTAANTGELFF
cdr3_nt: TGTGCCAGCAGCTTATACCCGGGGACAGCCGCGAACACCGGGGAGCTGTTTTTT

clone_size: .
j_call: TRBJ2-7
v_call: TRBV20-1
d_call: .
cdr3_aa: CSALGPSLGSYEQYF
cdr3_nt: TGCAGTGCTCTAGGACCTTCTTTGGGCTCCTACGAGCAGTACTTC

clone_size: few
j_call: TRBJ1-5
v_call: TRBV12-3/TRBV12-4
d_call: .
cdr3_aa: CASSFGYDGNQPQHF
cdr3_nt: TGTGCCAGCAGTTTCGGATATGACGGTAATCAGCCCCAGCATTTT

clone_size: .
j_call: TRBJ2-1
v_call: TRBV20-1
d_call: TRBD1
cdr3_aa: CSAREQGSYNEQFF
cdr3_nt: TGCAGTGCTAGAGAACAGGGGTCCTACAATGAGCAGTTCTTC

clone_size: .
j_call: TRBJ2-1
v_call: TRBV7-6
d_call: TRBD2
cdr3_aa: CASSFSGAETGDEQFF
cdr3_nt: TGTGCCAGCAGCTTCAGCGGGGCCGAGACGGGCGATGAGCAGTTCTTC

clone_size: .
j_call: TRBJ2-1
v_call: TRBV7-9
d_call: .
cdr3_aa: CASSLEGPYNEQFF
cdr3_nt: TGTGCCAGCAGCTTAGAGGGTCCCTACAATGAGCAGTTCTTC

clone_size: few
j_call: TRBJ2-1
v_call: TRBV29-1
d_call: .
cdr3_aa: CSASQGEYNEQFF
cdr3_nt: TGCAGCGCAAGTCAGGGTGAATACAATGAGCAGTTCTTC

clone_size: few
j_call: TRBJ2-7
v_call: TRBV5-1
d_call: .
cdr3_aa: CASSLTSSPAYEQYF
cdr3_nt: TGCGCCAGCAGCCTCACTAGCTCCCCAGCCTACGAGCAGTACTTC

clone_size: few
j_call: TRBJ2-3
v_call: TRBV7-8
d_call: TRBD2
cdr3_aa: CASSLVLAGHTDTQYF
cdr3_nt: TGTGCCAGCAGCTTAGTCCTAGCGGGACACACAGATACGCAGTATTTT

clone_size: many
j_call: TRBJ2-7
v_call: TRBV5-5
d_call: TRBD2
cdr3_aa: CASSLGGGGYEQYF
cdr3_nt: TGTGCCAGCAGCCTGGGCGGGGGAGGATACGAGCAGTACTTC

clone_size: .
j_call: TRBJ2-7
v_call: TRBV4-3
d_call: TRBD1
cdr3_aa: CASSQVTGGYSYEQYF
cdr3_nt: TGCGCCAGCAGCCAAGTGACAGGGGGCTACTCCTACGAGCAGTACTTC

clone_size: .
j_call: TRBJ2-3
v_call: TRBV20-1
d_call: .
cdr3_aa: CSARGGLVTDTQYF
cdr3_nt: TGCAGTGCTAGAGGAGGGTTGGTCACAGATACGCAGTATTTT